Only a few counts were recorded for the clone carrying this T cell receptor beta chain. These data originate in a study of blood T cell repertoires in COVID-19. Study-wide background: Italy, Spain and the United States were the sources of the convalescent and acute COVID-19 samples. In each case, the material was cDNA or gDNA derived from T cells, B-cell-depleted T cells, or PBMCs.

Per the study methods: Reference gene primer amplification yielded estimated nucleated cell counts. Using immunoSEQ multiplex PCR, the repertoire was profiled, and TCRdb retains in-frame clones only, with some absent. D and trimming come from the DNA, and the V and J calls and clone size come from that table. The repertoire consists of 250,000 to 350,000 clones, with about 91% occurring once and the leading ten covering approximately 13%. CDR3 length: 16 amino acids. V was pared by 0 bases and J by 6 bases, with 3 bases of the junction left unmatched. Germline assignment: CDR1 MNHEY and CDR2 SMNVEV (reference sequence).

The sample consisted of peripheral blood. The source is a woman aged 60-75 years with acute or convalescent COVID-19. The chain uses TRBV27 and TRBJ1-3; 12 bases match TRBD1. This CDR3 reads CASSLSGTGGTNTIYF. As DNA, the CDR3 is TGTGCCAGCAGTTTATCGGGGACAGGGGGCACAAACACCATATATTTT.